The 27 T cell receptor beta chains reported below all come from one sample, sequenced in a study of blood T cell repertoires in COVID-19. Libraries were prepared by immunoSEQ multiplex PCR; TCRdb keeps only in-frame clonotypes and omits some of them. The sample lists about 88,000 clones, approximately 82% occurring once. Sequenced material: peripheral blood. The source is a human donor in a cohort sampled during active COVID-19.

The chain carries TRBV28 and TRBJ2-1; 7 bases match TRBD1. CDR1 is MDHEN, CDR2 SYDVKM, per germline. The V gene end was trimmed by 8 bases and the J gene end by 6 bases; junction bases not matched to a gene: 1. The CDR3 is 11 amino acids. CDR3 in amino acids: CASGDSNEQFF. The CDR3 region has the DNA TGTGCCAGCGGGGACAGCAATGAGCAGTTCTTC.

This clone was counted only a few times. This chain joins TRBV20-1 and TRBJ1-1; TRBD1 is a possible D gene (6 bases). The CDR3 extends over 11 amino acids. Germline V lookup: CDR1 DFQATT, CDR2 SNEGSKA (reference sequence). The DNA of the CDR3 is TGCAGCAGAACAGGGATCACTGAAGCTTTCTTT. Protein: CSRTGITEAFF.

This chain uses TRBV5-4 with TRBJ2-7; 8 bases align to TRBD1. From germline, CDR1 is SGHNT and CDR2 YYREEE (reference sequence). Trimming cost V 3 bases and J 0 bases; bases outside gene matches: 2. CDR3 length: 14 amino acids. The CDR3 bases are TGTGCCAGCAGCTCCGACAGGGGCTCCTACGAGCAGTACTTC. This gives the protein CASSSDRGSYEQYF.

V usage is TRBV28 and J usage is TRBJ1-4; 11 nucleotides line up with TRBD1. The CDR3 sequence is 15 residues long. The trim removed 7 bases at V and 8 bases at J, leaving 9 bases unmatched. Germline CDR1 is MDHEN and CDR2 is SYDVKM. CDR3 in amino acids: CASNPGQGVDEKLFF. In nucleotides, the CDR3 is TGTGCCAGCAATCCGGGACAGGGGGTGGACGAAAAACTGTTTTTT.

The CDR3 loop is CASSVRLATDTQYF. Written as DNA, the CDR3 is TGCGCCAGCAGCGTCCGACTGGCGACAGATACGCAGTATTTT. The gene calls are TRBV5-1 and TRBJ2-3; D is undetermined. The CDR3 is 14 residues long. Germline V CDR1 and CDR2: SGHRS, YFSETQ. Trimming stripped 4 bases from V and 3 bases from J, with 12 bases between.

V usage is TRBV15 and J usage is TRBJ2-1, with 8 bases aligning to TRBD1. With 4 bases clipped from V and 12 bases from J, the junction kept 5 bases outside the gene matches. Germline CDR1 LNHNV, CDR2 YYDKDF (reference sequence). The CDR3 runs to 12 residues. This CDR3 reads CATSIRTGMQFF. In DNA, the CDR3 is TGTGCCACCAGCATTAGGACAGGGATGCAGTTCTTC.

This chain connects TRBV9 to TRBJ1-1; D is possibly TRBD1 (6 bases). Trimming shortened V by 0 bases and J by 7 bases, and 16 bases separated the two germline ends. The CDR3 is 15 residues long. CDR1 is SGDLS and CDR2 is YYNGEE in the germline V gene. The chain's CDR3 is CASSVDPSGVLEAFF. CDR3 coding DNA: TGTGCCAGCAGCGTAGACCCTTCAGGGGTCCTTGAAGCTTTCTTT.

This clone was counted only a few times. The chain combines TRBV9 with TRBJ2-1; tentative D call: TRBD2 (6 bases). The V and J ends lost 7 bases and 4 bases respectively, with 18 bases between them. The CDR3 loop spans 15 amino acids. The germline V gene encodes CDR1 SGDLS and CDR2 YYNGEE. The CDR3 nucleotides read TGTGCCAGCGGGGCAGGCGGGGTGGGTTACAATGAGCAGTTCTTC. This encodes CASGAGGVGYNEQFF.

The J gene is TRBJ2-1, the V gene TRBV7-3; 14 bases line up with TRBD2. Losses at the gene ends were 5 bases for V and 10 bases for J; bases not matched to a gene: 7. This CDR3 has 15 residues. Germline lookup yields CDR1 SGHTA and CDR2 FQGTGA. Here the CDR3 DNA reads TGTGCCAGCAGCCAGACGACTAGCGGGGGGGAAGAGCAGTTCTTC. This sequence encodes CASSQTTSGGEEQFF. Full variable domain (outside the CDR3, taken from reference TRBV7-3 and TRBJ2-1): GAGVSQTPSNKVTEKGKYVELRCDPISGHTALYWYRQSLGQGPEFLIYFQGTGAADDSGLPNDRFFAVRPEGSVSTLKIQRTERGDSAVYLCASSQTTSGGEEQFFGPGTRLTVL.

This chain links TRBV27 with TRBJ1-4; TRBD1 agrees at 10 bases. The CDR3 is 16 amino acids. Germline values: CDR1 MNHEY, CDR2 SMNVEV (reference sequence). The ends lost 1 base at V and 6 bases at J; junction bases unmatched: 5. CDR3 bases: TGTGCCAGCAGTTTATTGAGTGGACAGGGGGATGAAAAACTGTTTTTT. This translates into CASSLLSGQGDEKLFF.

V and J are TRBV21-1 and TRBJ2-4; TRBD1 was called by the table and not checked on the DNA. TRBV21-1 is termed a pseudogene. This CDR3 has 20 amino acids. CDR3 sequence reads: CATNLQGAGGLLLAKNIQYF. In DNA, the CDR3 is TGTGCCACAAACTTACAGGGGGCCGGTGGCTTACTGTTAGCCAAAAACATTCAGTACTTC.

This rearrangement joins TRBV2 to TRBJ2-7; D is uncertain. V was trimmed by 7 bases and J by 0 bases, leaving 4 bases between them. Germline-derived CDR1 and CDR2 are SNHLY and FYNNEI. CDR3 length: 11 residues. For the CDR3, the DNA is TGTGCCAGCACCTTCTCCTACGAGCAGTACTTC. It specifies CASTFSYEQYF.

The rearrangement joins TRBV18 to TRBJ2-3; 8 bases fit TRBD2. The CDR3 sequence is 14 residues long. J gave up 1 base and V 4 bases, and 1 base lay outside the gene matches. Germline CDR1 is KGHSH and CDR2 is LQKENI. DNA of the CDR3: TGTGCCAGCTCACTGACTAGCGGCACAGATACGCAGTATTTT. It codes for CASSLTSGTDTQYF.

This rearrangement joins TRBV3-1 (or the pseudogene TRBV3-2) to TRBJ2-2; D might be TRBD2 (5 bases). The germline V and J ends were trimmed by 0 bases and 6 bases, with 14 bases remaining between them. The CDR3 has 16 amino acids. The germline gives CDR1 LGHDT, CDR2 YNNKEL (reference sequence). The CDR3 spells CASSQDGDYTAGELFF. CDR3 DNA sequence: TGTGCCAGCAGCCAAGATGGCGACTACACGGCCGGGGAGCTGTTTTTT.

CDR3 sequence reads: CAWSRRGQNTEAFF. In nucleotides, the CDR3 is TGTGCCTGGAGTAGGAGGGGGCAGAACACTGAAGCTTTCTTT. The chain combines TRBV30 with TRBJ1-1; 7 bases are shared with TRBD1. Looked up from germline, CDR1 is GTSNPN and CDR2 is SVGIG (reference sequence). V gave up 2 bases and J gave up 1 base; unmatched junction bases: 4. The CDR3 is 14 amino acids.

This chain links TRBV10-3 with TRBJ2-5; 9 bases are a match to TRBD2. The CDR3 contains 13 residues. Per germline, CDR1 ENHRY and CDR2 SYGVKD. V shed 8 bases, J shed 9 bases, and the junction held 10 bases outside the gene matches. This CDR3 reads CAIRTSVGEAQYF. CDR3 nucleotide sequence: TGTGCCATCCGGACTAGCGTTGGTGAGGCCCAGTACTTC.

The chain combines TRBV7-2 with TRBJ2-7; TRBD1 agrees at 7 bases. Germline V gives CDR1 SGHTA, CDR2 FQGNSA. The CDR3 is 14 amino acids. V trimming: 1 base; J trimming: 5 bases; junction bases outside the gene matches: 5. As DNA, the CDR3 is TGTGCCAGCAGCTTAGAGGGACAGATCAACGAGCAGTACTTC. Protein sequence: CASSLEGQINEQYF.

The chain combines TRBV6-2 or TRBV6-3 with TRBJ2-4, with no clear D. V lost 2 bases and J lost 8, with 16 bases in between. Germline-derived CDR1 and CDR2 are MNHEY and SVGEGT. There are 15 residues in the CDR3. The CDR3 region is CASSYGWSPSDIQYF. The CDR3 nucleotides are TGTGCCAGCAGTTACGGTTGGTCTCCCTCGGACATTCAGTACTTC.

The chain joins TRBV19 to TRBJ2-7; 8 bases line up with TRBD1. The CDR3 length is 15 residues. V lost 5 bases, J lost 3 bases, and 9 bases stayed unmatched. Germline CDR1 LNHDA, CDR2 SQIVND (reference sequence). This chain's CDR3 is CASSQTTGGFYEQYF. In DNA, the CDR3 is TGTGCCAGTAGTCAAACAACAGGGGGGTTCTACGAGCAGTACTTC.

The CDR3 is CASSPSISSNQPQHF. In DNA form, the CDR3 reads TGTGCCAGCTCACCGAGTATTAGTAGCAATCAGCCCCAGCATTTT. This sequence joins TRBV18 and TRBJ1-5, with D hard to call. The CDR3 sequence is 15 residues long. Per germline, CDR1 KGHSH and CDR2 LQKENI. The germline V and J ends were trimmed by 3 bases and 0 bases, with 9 bases remaining between them. The full variable domain, its missing parts supplied by reference TRBV18 and TRBJ1-5, is NAGVMQNPRHLVRRRGQEARLRCSPMKGHSHVYWYRQLPEEGLKFMVYLQKENIIDESGMPKERFSAEFPKEGPSILRIQQVVRGDSAAYFCASSPSISSNQPQHFGDGTRLSIL.

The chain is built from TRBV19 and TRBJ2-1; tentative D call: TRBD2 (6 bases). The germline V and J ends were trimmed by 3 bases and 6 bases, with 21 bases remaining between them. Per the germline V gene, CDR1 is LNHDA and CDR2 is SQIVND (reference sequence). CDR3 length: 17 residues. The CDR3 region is CASSIDRTNLRPNEQFF. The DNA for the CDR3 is TGTGCCAGTAGTATCGACCGGACTAACCTAAGGCCCAATGAGCAGTTCTTC.

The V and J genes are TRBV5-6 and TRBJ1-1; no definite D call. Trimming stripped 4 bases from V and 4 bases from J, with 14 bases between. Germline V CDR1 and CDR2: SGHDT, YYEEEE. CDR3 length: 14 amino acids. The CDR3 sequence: CASSGRGLSTEAFF. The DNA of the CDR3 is TGTGCCAGCAGCGGACGGGGATTGTCCACTGAAGCTTTCTTT.

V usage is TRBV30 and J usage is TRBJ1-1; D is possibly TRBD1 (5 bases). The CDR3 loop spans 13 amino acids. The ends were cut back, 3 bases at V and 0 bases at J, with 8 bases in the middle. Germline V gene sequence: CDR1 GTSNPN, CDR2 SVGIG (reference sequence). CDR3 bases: TGTGCCTGGAGCGGACAACTGAACACTGAAGCTTTCTTT. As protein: CAWSGQLNTEAFF.

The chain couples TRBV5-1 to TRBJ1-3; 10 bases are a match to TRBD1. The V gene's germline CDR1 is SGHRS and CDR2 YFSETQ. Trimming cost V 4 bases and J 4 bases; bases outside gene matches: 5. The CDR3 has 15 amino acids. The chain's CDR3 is CASSRQGAVGNTIYF. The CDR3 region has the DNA TGCGCCAGCAGCCGACAGGGGGCGGTCGGAAACACCATATATTTT.

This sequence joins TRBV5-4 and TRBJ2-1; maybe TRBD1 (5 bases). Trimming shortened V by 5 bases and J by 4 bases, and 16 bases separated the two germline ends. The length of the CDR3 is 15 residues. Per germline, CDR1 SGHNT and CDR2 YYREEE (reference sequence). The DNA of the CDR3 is TGTGCCAGCAGTCAAACGTGGGGCCCGTACAATGAGCAGTTCTTC. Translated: CASSQTWGPYNEQFF.

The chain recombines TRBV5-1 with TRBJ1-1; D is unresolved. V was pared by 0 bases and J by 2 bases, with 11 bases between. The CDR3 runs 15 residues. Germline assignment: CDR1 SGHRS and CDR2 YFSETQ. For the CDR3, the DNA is TGCGCCAGCAGCTTGGCCCTGCGACAAAACACTGAAGCTTTCTTT. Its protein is CASSLALRQNTEAFF.

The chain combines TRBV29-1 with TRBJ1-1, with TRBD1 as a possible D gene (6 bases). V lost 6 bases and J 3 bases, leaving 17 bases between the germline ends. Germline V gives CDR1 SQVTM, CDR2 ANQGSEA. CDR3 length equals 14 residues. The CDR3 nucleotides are TGCAGCGTACTACCGGGACAAGGTCACACTGAAGCTTTCTTT. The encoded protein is CSVLPGQGHTEAFF.